This entry concerns a single T cell receptor (beta chain). Authors' methods: The assay estimated nucleated cells by amplifying reference gene primers. Data came from immunoSEQ multiplex PCR; TCRdb stores just in-frame clones and leaves some out. V and J calls and clone size are copied from that table; D and trimming were computed from the DNA. There are around 94,000 clones in the sample; roughly 84% occur only once, and just under 4.5% lies in the top ten. This sample is part of a study of blood T cell repertoires in COVID-19. Study details: Samples representing acute and convalescent COVID-19 were sourced from the United States, Italy and Spain. PBMCs, B-cell-depleted T cells, or T cells provided the cDNA or gDNA that made up the material.

The length of the CDR3 is 13 residues. Per germline, CDR1 SGDLS and CDR2 YYNGEE. V lost 3 bases and J 0 bases, leaving 5 bases between the germline ends. The sample consisted of peripheral blood. The sequence was obtained from a human donor in a cohort sampled during active COVID-19. J is TRBJ2-3 and V is TRBV9, with D hard to call. DNA of the CDR3: TGTGCCAGCAGCGGCACTAGCACAGATACGCAGTATTTT. Translated, it gives CASSGTSTDTQYF.